These 11 T cell receptor beta chains came from one sample sequenced in a study of cytomegalovirus exposure and HLA in healthy donors. The PCR was carried out with 60 Vbeta primers and 13 Jbeta primers. Assay used: immunoSEQ multiplex PCR; TCRdb lists only in-frame clones, some missing. The data contain about 90,000 clones, 75% to 80% of them singletons. Sequenced input: PBMCs. The receptors originated from a woman aged 40 to 50 in good health and CMV-seropositive.

The V and J genes are TRBV7-2 and TRBJ1-6; D is uncertain. V was trimmed by 5 bases and J by 6 bases, leaving 11 bases between them. In germline, CDR1 is SGHTA, CDR2 FQGNSA. This CDR3 spans 14 amino acids. The DNA for the CDR3 is TGTGCCAGCAGCCAAGTCGGCGGTAATTCACCCCTCCACTTT. This encodes CASSQVGGNSPLHF.

This clone was recorded a few times. The rearrangement uses TRBV5-1 and TRBJ2-1; 8 bases are a match to TRBD1. The CDR3 is 14 residues long. CDR1 and CDR2 (germline): SGHRS, YFSETQ. Losses at the gene ends were 6 bases for V and 4 bases for J; bases not matched to a gene: 6. The CDR3 nucleotides are TGCGCCAGCACTTTTACAGGGGGGTACAATGAGCAGTTCTTC. It yields the protein CASTFTGGYNEQFF.

This clone was observed once. The chain employs TRBV7-8 and TRBJ2-1; possibly TRBD2 for D (5 bases). CDR1 SGHVS and CDR2 FQNEAQ come from the germline V gene. V was shortened by 0 bases and J by 5 bases, with 14 bases between the two germline ends. The CDR3 extends over 16 amino acids. Here the CDR3 DNA reads TGTGCCAGCAGCTTAGCACCTAGCCTATCTAACAATGAGCAGTTCTTC. Its translation is CASSLAPSLSNNEQFF.

The chain couples TRBV27 to TRBJ2-5; TRBD2 matches at 12 bases. The CDR3 runs to 20 residues. The V gene end was trimmed by 3 bases and the J gene end by 2 bases; junction bases not matched to a gene: 16. CDR1 and CDR2 (germline): MNHEY, SMNVEV (reference sequence). CDR3 amino acids: CASSFRASGRVGVPQETQYF. Here the CDR3 DNA reads TGTGCCAGCAGTTTCCGCGCTAGCGGGAGGGTGGGGGTGCCACAAGAGACCCAGTACTTC.

The gene calls are TRBV5-1 and TRBJ2-1, with D uncertain. The V and J ends lost 4 bases and 6 bases respectively, with 23 bases between them. Germline V gives CDR1 SGHRS, CDR2 YFSETQ. The CDR3 is 17 amino acids. CDR3 DNA: TGCGCCAGCAGCCTCCTAAGTCAATTGGCGGCCGGCAATGAGCAGTTCTTC. Translating it yields CASSLLSQLAAGNEQFF.

The V call is TRBV15, the J call TRBJ2-6, with D maybe TRBD1 (5 bases). Trimming shortened V by 5 bases and J by 4 bases, and 12 bases separated the two germline ends. Germline V gene data show CDR1 as LNHNV and CDR2 as YYDKDF (reference sequence). The CDR3 runs 15 residues. In DNA form, the CDR3 reads TGTGCCACCAGCTTACCCGACAGAGGGGCCAACGTCCTGACTTTC. Translation gives CATSLPDRGANVLTF. The full variable domain, in which reference TRBV15 and TRBJ2-6 provide the parts outside the CDR3, is DAMVIQNPRYQVTQFGKPVTLSCSQTLNHNVMYWYQQKSSQAPKLLFHYYDKDFNNEADTPDNFQSRRPNTSFCFLDIRSPGLGDTAMYLCATSLPDRGANVLTFGAGSRLTVL.

The rearrangement links TRBV2 to TRBJ1-5, with unresolved D. Trimming removed 4 bases at V and 0 bases at J, with 7 bases between. CDR1 is SNHLY and CDR2 is FYNNEI in the germline V gene. The CDR3 extends over 14 amino acids. The CDR3 DNA reads TGTGCCAGCAGTGCCGTCGTTAGCAATCAGCCCCAGCATTTT. Encoded protein: CASSAVVSNQPQHF.

The chain has TRBV5-1 and TRBJ1-2; 10 bases line up with TRBD1. Germline V gene data show CDR1 as SGHRS and CDR2 as YFSETQ. V was clipped by 3 bases and J by 1 base; unmatched bases: 6. The CDR3 is made up of 16 amino acids. CDR3 coding DNA: TGCGCCAGCAGCTCGGGACAGGGGATTAGTAACTATGGCTACACCTTC. It specifies CASSSGQGISNYGYTF.

This chain joins TRBV6-5 and TRBJ1-1; 9 positions match TRBD1. V lost 7 bases and J lost 5; bases outside the gene matches: 11. The CDR3 sequence is 15 residues long. Germline CDR1 MNHEY, CDR2 SVGAGI. CDR3 region: CASNFYPGQGTEAFF. The CDR3 coding sequence is TGTGCCAGCAACTTTTACCCAGGACAGGGGACTGAAGCTTTCTTT.

This clone occurred once. The chain is built from TRBV7-9 and TRBJ1-2; 11 positions agree with TRBD1. Germline trimming cut 7 bases from V and 8 bases from J; bases unmatched to any gene: 12. Germline CDR1 and CDR2: SEHNR and FQNEAQ (reference sequence). CDR3 length: 15 residues. CDR3 region: CASIKGDRGFKGYTF. CDR3 nucleotide sequence: TGTGCCAGCATAAAAGGGGACAGGGGGTTTAAAGGCTACACCTTC.

V gene TRBV9 combines with J gene TRBJ1-1; D unclear. This CDR3 comprises 15 residues. Germline CDR1 and CDR2: SGDLS and YYNGEE. V gave up 0 bases and J gave up 5 bases, with 14 bases separating them. CDR3 bases: TGTGCCAGCAGCGTAGGTCCGGAGGGTTTGACTGAAGCTTTCTTT. As protein: CASSVGPEGLTEAFF.